These 29 T cell receptor beta chains share one sample of origin, sequenced in a study of blood T cell repertoires in COVID-19. Only in-frame clones appear in the TCRdb table, and some are missing; sequencing was by immunoSEQ multiplex PCR. The table lists approximately 210,000 clones, about 90% of them singletons. The sequenced sample consisted of peripheral blood. The receptors were sampled from a woman aged 70 to 79 with acute or convalescent COVID-19.

The V and J genes are TRBV5-4 and TRBJ1-6, with D possibly being TRBD1 (6 bases). Germline values: CDR1 SGHNT, CDR2 YYREEE (reference sequence). The V gene lost 5 bases and the J gene lost 10 bases, with 16 bases spanning the gap. The CDR3 runs 14 residues. The CDR3 loop reads CASRRDRTRSPLHF. The CDR3 nucleotides are TGTGCCAGCAGGAGAGACAGGACGAGATCACCCCTCCACTTT.

The rearrangement joins TRBV7-6 to TRBJ2-5; 14 bases agree with TRBD2. The CDR3 spans 16 residues. Germline-derived CDR1 and CDR2 are SGHVS and FNYEAQ. Germline trimming cut 5 bases from V and 8 bases from J; bases unmatched to any gene: 10. The CDR3 sequence is CASSTQTGLAGGTQYF. The CDR3 DNA reads as TGTGCCAGCAGCACCCAGACCGGACTAGCGGGAGGAACCCAGTACTTC.

The chain uses TRBV7-9 and TRBJ2-7; TRBD1 agrees at 12 bases. The V segment lost 1 base and the J segment 11 bases; nucleotides outside the gene matches: 15. Looked up from germline, CDR1 is SEHNR and CDR2 is FQNEAQ (reference sequence). This CDR3 region has 17 residues. The CDR3 coding sequence is TGTGCCAGCAGCTTAGTAACCGGGACAGGGGGCAGCCAACCGGAGTACTTC. Its translation: CASSLVTGTGGSQPEYF.

J is TRBJ1-1 and V is TRBV11-3, with D unclear. Germline values: CDR1 SGHNT, CDR2 YENEEA. V lost 5 bases to trimming and J lost 1 base, with 14 bases between them. CDR3 length: 15 amino acids. The CDR3 loop is CASSGGRAWNTEAFF. The DNA for the CDR3 is TGTGCCAGCAGCGGAGGGAGGGCGTGGAACACTGAAGCTTTCTTT.

The rearrangement uses TRBV5-6 and TRBJ1-2; maybe TRBD1 (6 bases). CDR3 length: 14 amino acids. The germline gives CDR1 SGHDT, CDR2 YYEEEE. The V end lost 1 base, the J end lost 5 bases, and 12 bases lay between the germline ends. The chain's CDR3 is CASSLSGGQYGYTF. As DNA, the CDR3 is TGTGCCAGCAGCTTGTCCGGGGGGCAGTATGGCTACACCTTC. The full variable domain, completed using reference TRBV5-6 and TRBJ1-2, is DAGVTQSPTHLIKTRGQQVTLRCSPKSGHDTVSWYQQALGQGPQFIFQYYEEEERQRGNFPDRFSGHQFPNYSSELNVNALLLGDSALYLCASSLSGGQYGYTFGSGTRLTVV.

This clone occurred a few times. A junction end diverges from the germline sequence, so it may reflect a read error. The V gene is TRBV6-5, the J gene TRBJ1-1, with TRBD1 matching 9 bases. The V gene's germline CDR1 is MNHEY and CDR2 SVGAGI. The CDR3 runs to 16 residues. The CDR3 DNA follows: TGTGCCAGCAGCTACTCGCTACACAGGGGGCACACTGAAGCTTTCTTT. Residues: CASSYSLHRGHTEAFF.

CDR3 loop: CASSRKTSGSYTASGANVLTF. For the CDR3, the DNA is TGTGCCAGCAGCCGAAAGACTAGCGGGAGCTACACCGCCTCTGGGGCCAACGTCCTGACTTTC. The genes are TRBV27 and TRBJ2-6, with 12 positions matching TRBD2. Germline CDR1 MNHEY, CDR2 SMNVEV (reference sequence). CDR3 length equals 21 residues. The V segment lost 6 bases and the J segment 0 bases; nucleotides outside the gene matches: 15.

This chain joins TRBV27 and TRBJ2-3; 8 bases match TRBD1. The CDR3 has 16 residues. CDR1 is MNHEY and CDR2 is SMNVEV in the germline V gene (reference sequence). V trimming: 4 bases; J trimming: 0 bases; junction bases outside the gene matches: 6. The CDR3 coding sequence is TGTGCCAGCAGTTCCGACAGGGGAAGAAGCACAGATACGCAGTATTTT. Translation: CASSSDRGRSTDTQYF.

The V call is TRBV9, the J call TRBJ1-2, with TRBD1 identical over 7 bases. Trimming cost V 5 bases and J 4 bases; bases outside gene matches: 5. In germline, CDR1 is SGDLS, CDR2 YYNGEE. The CDR3 contains 13 residues. The CDR3 DNA reads as TGTGCCAGCAGGGACCGGACAGGCTATGGCTACACCTTC. It codes for CASRDRTGYGYTF. The full variable domain, with the rest looked up from reference TRBV9 and TRBJ1-2, is DSGVTQTPKHLITATGQRVTLRCSPRSGDLSVYWYQQSLDQGLQFLIQYYNGEERAKGNILERFSAQQFPDLHSELNLSSLELGDSALYFCASRDRTGYGYTFGSGTRLTVV.

The chain links TRBV21-1 to TRBJ2-7; TRBD2, as called in the table, went unchecked against the DNA. TRBV21-1 is tagged as a pseudogene. The CDR3 contains 19 residues. As DNA, the CDR3 is TGTGCCAGCAGCAAAGTGGGGGGGGCGCAGCGGGAGTACCCCTACGAGCAGTACTTC. It codes for CASSKVGGAQREYPYEQYF.

CDR3 amino acids: CASSPGQLNQPQHF. CDR3 sequence (DNA): TGTGCCAGCTCACCAGGACAGCTCAATCAGCCCCAGCATTTT. The rearrangement joins TRBV18 to TRBJ1-5, with D maybe TRBD1 (6 bases). This CDR3 comprises 14 residues. In germline, CDR1 is KGHSH, CDR2 LQKENI. Between the trimmed V and J ends, which lost 2 bases and 3 bases, there was a span of 8 bases.

The gene calls are TRBV4-2 and TRBJ1-2; possible D gene TRBD1, 5 bases. Trimming took off 4 bases at V and 1 base at J, with 16 bases between the two ends. This CDR3 has 16 amino acids. The germline V gene encodes CDR1 LGHNA and CDR2 YNFKEQ. CDR3 region: CASSPSGGMGNYGYTF. In nucleotides, the CDR3 is TGTGCCAGCAGCCCGTCGGGGGGAATGGGTAACTATGGCTACACCTTC.

This clone was found once. This rearrangement joins TRBV5-1 to TRBJ1-1; 7 nucleotides agree with TRBD1. After removal of 5 bases from V and 6 bases from J, the junction contained 7 bases not matched to a gene. The CDR3 has 13 residues. Germline values: CDR1 SGHRS, CDR2 YFSETQ. The CDR3 coding sequence is TGCGCCAGCAGGACGGACAGGACCGCTGAAGCTTTCTTT. Its protein product is CASRTDRTAEAFF.

V gene TRBV7-2 combines with J gene TRBJ1-3; TRBD1 matches 8 bases. This CDR3 has 14 amino acids. With V trimmed by 5 bases and J by 8 bases, 8 bases remained unmatched. Germline CDR1 SGHTA, CDR2 FQGNSA. The CDR3 reads CASSPRQGRHTIYF. The CDR3 nucleotides read TGTGCCAGCAGCCCGAGACAGGGGAGACACACCATATATTTT. The complete variable domain, with remaining parts taken from reference TRBV7-2 and TRBJ1-3, reads GAGVSQSPSNKVTEKGKDVELRCDPISGHTALYWYRQSLGQGLEFLIYFQGNSAPDKSGLPSDRFSAERTGGSVSTLTIQRTQQEDSAVYLCASSPRQGRHTIYFGEGSWLTVV.

This sequence joins TRBV6-5 and TRBJ2-5; D might be TRBD2 (5 bases). In germline, CDR1 is MNHEY, CDR2 SVGAGI. The CDR3 is made up of 13 amino acids. Trimming shortened V by 7 bases and J by 5 bases, and 14 bases separated the two germline ends. The CDR3 is CASTKGRLETQYF. DNA of the CDR3: TGTGCCAGCACCAAAGGGAGACTGGAGACCCAGTACTTC.

The V and J genes are TRBV7-6 and TRBJ2-2, with TRBD2 matching over 10 bases. CDR1 and CDR2 from the germline V gene are SGHVS and FNYEAQ. With 1 base clipped from V and 5 bases from J, the junction kept 10 bases outside the gene matches. This CDR3 contains 18 residues. CDR3 coding DNA: TGTGCCAGCAGCTTAGGGACACGCGGACTAGCGGTGACCGGGGAGCTGTTTTTT. Its translation is CASSLGTRGLAVTGELFF.

The V call is TRBV6-5, the J call TRBJ1-4; 10 bases are a match to TRBD1. The junction had 3 bases not matched to a gene; V was cut back by 0 bases and J by 8 bases. The CDR3 length is 15 residues. The germline V gene encodes CDR1 MNHEY and CDR2 SVGAGI. For the CDR3, the DNA is TGTGCCAGCAGTTACTCGGACAGGGGGAAGGAAAAACTGTTTTTT. This gives the protein CASSYSDRGKEKLFF.

The chain employs TRBV2 and TRBJ2-1; 9 bases line up with TRBD1. There are 15 residues in the CDR3. Germline assignment: CDR1 SNHLY and CDR2 FYNNEI. The V and J ends lost 6 bases and 0 bases, in that order; junction bases with no gene match: 3. The CDR3 DNA sequence: TGTGCCAGCAGGGGACAGGGACACTCCTACAATGAGCAGTTCTTC. It encodes CASRGQGHSYNEQFF.

CDR3 residues: CASSLLAAYTQYF. The CDR3 nucleotides are TGTGCCAGCAGTTTACTAGCGGCATATACGCAGTATTTT. This chain joins TRBV12-3 or TRBV12-4 and TRBJ2-3, with 7 bases matching TRBD2. V was clipped by 2 bases and J by 7 bases; unmatched bases: 3. This CDR3 has 13 residues.

The CDR3 is CASSLEGVRVTQYF. The CDR3 coding sequence is TGTGCCAGCAGCTTAGAAGGGGTACGCGTTACGCAGTATTTT. The V and J genes are TRBV5-5 and TRBJ2-3; D is possibly TRBD1 (5 bases). With 2 bases removed from V and 8 bases from J, the gap between germline ends came to 15 bases. The CDR3 is 14 amino acids. CDR1 is SGHKS and CDR2 is YYEKEE in the germline V gene (reference sequence).

This clone appeared once. CDR3 loop: CASSFGQGYGNTIYF. Written as DNA, the CDR3 is TGTGCCAGCAGCTTCGGACAGGGCTATGGAAACACCATATATTTT. J is TRBJ1-3 and V is TRBV11-2; 8 bases line up with TRBD1. The germline V gene has CDR1 SGHAT and CDR2 FQNNGV. The length of the CDR3 is 15 residues. V shed 3 bases, J shed 3 bases, and the junction held 4 bases outside the gene matches.

The chain couples TRBV4-2 to TRBJ2-5, with 13 positions matching TRBD2. The V segment lost 4 bases and the J segment 5 bases; nucleotides outside the gene matches: 7. The CDR3 spans 16 residues. Germline V CDR1 and CDR2: LGHNA, YNFKEQ. This chain's CDR3 is CASSPRTSGGPETQYF. The CDR3 DNA follows: TGTGCCAGCAGCCCACGGACTAGCGGGGGTCCGGAGACCCAGTACTTC.

The rearrangement joins TRBV6-1 to TRBJ2-5; 10 bases map to TRBD1. This CDR3 is built from 16 residues. V lost 3 bases and J lost 2; bases outside the gene matches: 6. Germline loops: CDR1 MNHNS, CDR2 SASEGT. This chain's CDR3 is CASSDWGQGRQETQYF. The CDR3, as DNA: TGTGCCAGCAGTGACTGGGGACAGGGGAGACAAGAGACCCAGTACTTC.

The chain joins TRBV7-2 to TRBJ1-3; 8 nucleotides agree with TRBD1. Germline trimming cut 6 bases from V and 2 bases from J; bases unmatched to any gene: 3. Germline values: CDR1 SGHTA, CDR2 FQGNSA. The CDR3 has 14 residues. This CDR3 is CASRLTGAGNTIYF. In DNA form, the CDR3 reads TGTGCCAGCAGACTGACAGGGGCTGGAAACACCATATATTTT.

The chain combines TRBV5-1 with TRBJ1-6; D may be TRBD1 (5 bases). Trimming removed 4 bases from V and 10 bases from J, with 15 bases in between. The CDR3 extends over 14 amino acids. The germline gives CDR1 SGHRS, CDR2 YFSETQ. The CDR3 sequence: CASSLTESRSPLHF. The CDR3 DNA sequence: TGCGCCAGCAGCCTGACAGAGTCCAGGTCACCCCTCCACTTT. Full variable domain (remainder filled in from reference TRBV5-1 and TRBJ1-6): KAGVTQTPRYLIKTRGQQVTLSCSPISGHRSVSWYQQTPGQGLQFLFEYFSETQRNKGNFPGRFSGRQFSNSRSEMNVSTLELGDSALYLCASSLTESRSPLHFGNGTRLTVT.

V gene TRBV18 combines with J gene TRBJ2-3; 8 nucleotides align to TRBD2. There are 16 residues in the CDR3. CDR1 and CDR2 from the germline V gene are KGHSH and LQKENI. The V segment lost 2 bases and the J segment 4 bases; nucleotides outside the gene matches: 8. In DNA form, the CDR3 reads TGTGCCAGCTCACCAAATCTTCTAGCGGGCCCAGATACGCAGTATTTT. This encodes CASSPNLLAGPDTQYF.

The table lists this clone with a count of one. The rearrangement uses TRBV15 and TRBJ2-3; 8 positions match TRBD1. Germline V gives CDR1 LNHNV, CDR2 YYDKDF (reference sequence). This CDR3 is 17 amino acids long. Trimming removed 0 bases from V and 4 bases from J; junction bases left unmatched: 9. CDR3: CATSRDARTGLPDTQYF. CDR3 nucleotide sequence: TGTGCCACCAGCAGAGATGCCAGGACAGGGCTTCCAGATACGCAGTATTTT.

The chain links TRBV7-9 to TRBJ1-2; no clear D gene. Trimming cost V 1 base and J 7 bases, with 22 bases left between them. Per germline, CDR1 SEHNR and CDR2 FQNEAQ (reference sequence). The length of the CDR3 is 17 residues. The CDR3 DNA sequence: TGTGCCAGCAGCTTAGAAGGTACTTACAGAGGGCCTCCTGGCTACACCTTC. This sequence encodes CASSLEGTYRGPPGYTF.

Comments on this clone: Other DNA sequences from this sample encode an identical CDR3 as well. The rearrangement uses TRBV7-2 and TRBJ1-5; D is unresolved. This CDR3 has 14 residues. The V gene lost 2 bases and the J gene lost 3 bases, with 8 bases spanning the gap. Germline V CDR1 and CDR2: SGHTA, FQGNSA. CDR3 nucleotide sequence: TGTGCCAGCAGCTTAACGGGAATCAATCAGCCCCAGCATTTT. It encodes CASSLTGINQPQHF.